This T cell receptor (beta chain) was sequenced during a study of blood T cell repertoires in COVID-19. Across the whole study: T cells, B-cell-depleted T cells, or PBMCs provided the cDNA or gDNA that served as material.

From germline, CDR1 is SNHLY and CDR2 FYNNEI. The ends were cut back, 6 bases at V and 1 base at J, with 12 bases in the middle. The CDR3 runs 14 residues. Generated by immunoSEQ multiplex PCR, the TCRdb table keeps only in-frame clones and is missing some. The table has under 300,000 clones, approximately 85% seen once. The source is a woman in her 70s with acute or convalescent COVID-19. The chain is built from TRBV2 and TRBJ1-2, with D possibly matching TRBD1 (6 bases). Sequenced material: peripheral blood. The CDR3 sequence: CASRRQAYNYGYTF. CDR3 bases: TGTGCCAGCAGGCGACAGGCGTATAACTATGGCTACACCTTC. Using reference TRBV2 and TRBJ1-2 for the parts outside the CDR3, the full variable domain is EPEVTQTPSHQVTQMGQEVILRCVPISNHLYFYWYRQILGQKVEFLVSFYNNEISEKSEIFDDQFSVERPDGSNFTLKIRSTKLEDSAMYFCASRRQAYNYGYTFGSGTRLTVV.